The rows below give T cell receptor beta chains drawn from one sample of a study of blood T cell repertoires in COVID-19. Libraries were prepared by immunoSEQ multiplex PCR; TCRdb keeps only in-frame clonotypes and omits some of them. The table records about 260,000 clones, about 86% of them present only once. Source material: PBMCs or T cells enriched from blood (not recorded which). Receptors originate from a man aged 30 to 45 with acute COVID-19. The CDR3 runs from the conserved cysteine through the conserved F or W. Fields, in order: J gene, clone size, D gene, V gene, CDR3 DNA, CDR3 protein. The D gene is left open where the match is weak. Part of the rows lack a size; the others show once, few, many or a class for expanded clones.

J: TRBJ1-2; size: -; D: -; V: TRBV19; DNA: TGTGCCAGTAGTACCGGCGGGAGAGGTGGCTACACCTTC; CDR3: CASSTGGRGGYTF
J: TRBJ1-6; size: -; D: -; V: TRBV5-6; DNA: TGTGCCAGCAGCTCTGTTGAGACTTCCTATAATTCACCCCTCCACTTT; CDR3: CASSSVETSYNSPLHF
J: TRBJ2-1; size: -; D: -; V: TRBV3-1/TRBV3-2; DNA: TGTGCCAGCAGCCAAGATTGGGACTCAAATGAGCAGTTCTTC; CDR3: CASSQDWDSNEQFF
J: TRBJ2-5; size: -; D: TRBD1; V: TRBV5-1; DNA: TGCGCCAGCAGCTCTTGGACAGGGCAAGAGACCCAGTACTTC; CDR3: CASSSWTGQETQYF
J: TRBJ2-1; size: -; D: TRBD2; V: TRBV7-2; DNA: TGTGCCAGCAGGCCTAACCCTCTAGCGGGGGGCGGCGATGAGCAGTTCTTC; CDR3: CASRPNPLAGGGDEQFF
J: TRBJ1-5; size: -; D: -; V: TRBV28; DNA: TGTGCCAGCCCCCCTTCCGGGACACCTAGCAATCAGCCCCAGCATTTT; CDR3: CASPPSGTPSNQPQHF
J: TRBJ1-4; size: -; D: -; V: TRBV6-5; DNA: TGTGCCAGCGAAGCTTCCCTTGCAACTAATGAAAAACTGTTTTTT; CDR3: CASEASLATNEKLFF
J: TRBJ2-5; size: -; D: TRBD2; V: TRBV27; DNA: TGTGCCAGCAGTTTAGGCGGTAGCGGGAACCAAGAGACCCAGTACTTC; CDR3: CASSLGGSGNQETQYF
J: TRBJ2-3; size: -; D: -; V: TRBV6-4; DNA: TGTGCCAGCAGTGACTTTGGAGGGACGCAGTATTTT; CDR3: CASSDFGGTQYF
J: TRBJ1-6; size: -; D: -; V: TRBV28; DNA: TGTGCCAGCAGTTCGAGATTCCAGAGAGGGGGTAATTCACCCCTCCACTTT; CDR3: CASSSRFQRGGNSPLHF
J: TRBJ1-6; size: -; D: -; V: TRBV5-5; DNA: TGTGCCAGCGCCGTGCGACAGCCCGGCGTAGATTCACCCCTCCACTTT; CDR3: CASAVRQPGVDSPLHF
J: TRBJ2-1; size: -; D: TRBD2; V: TRBV24-1; DNA: TGTGCCACGTTACCTAATGGACTAGCGGCCCACAATGAGCAGTTCTTC; CDR3: CATLPNGLAAHNEQFF
J: TRBJ1-6; size: -; D: -; V: TRBV19; DNA: TGTGCCAGTAGGGGTACAGGGTTTAATTCACCCCTCCACTTT; CDR3: CASRGTGFNSPLHF
J: TRBJ2-1; size: -; D: TRBD2; V: TRBV4-3; DNA: TGCGCCAGCAGCCAAGACCCAGCGGGAGGGTACAATGAGCAGTTCTTC; CDR3: CASSQDPAGGYNEQFF
J: TRBJ2-2; size: -; D: -; V: TRBV7-7; DNA: TGTGCCAGCGGCGACAGGAACACCGGGGAGCTGTTTTTT; CDR3: CASGDRNTGELFF
J: TRBJ2-3; size: -; D: TRBD2; V: TRBV27; DNA: TGTGCCAGCAGCCGACTAGCGGGAGCAGATACGCAGTATTTT; CDR3: CASSRLAGADTQYF
J: TRBJ1-3; size: -; D: -; V: TRBV29-1; DNA: TGCAGCGCCACTCCTACAGGGAAAGGAAACACCATATATTTT; CDR3: CSATPTGKGNTIYF
J: TRBJ1-6; size: -; D: TRBD1; V: TRBV6-5; DNA: TGTGCCACTCAGACAGGGGTTGGTTATTCACCCCTCCACTTT; CDR3: CATQTGVGYSPLHF
J: TRBJ1-5; size: -; D: -; V: TRBV6-1; DNA: TGTGCCAGCAGTGAAGTTGGGGGCAAGCCCCAGCATTTT; CDR3: CASSEVGGKPQHF
J: TRBJ1-1; size: -; D: -; V: TRBV5-1; DNA: TGCGCCAGCAGCTTGGGACGGGAACGGATGAGTGCTTTCTTT; CDR3: CASSLGRERMSAFF
J: TRBJ2-1; size: -; D: -; V: TRBV9; DNA: TGTGCCAGCAGCGTAGAAGCAGTTCGGGATGAGCAGTTCTTC; CDR3: CASSVEAVRDEQFF
J: TRBJ2-3; size: -; D: -; V: TRBV4-2; DNA: TGTGCCAGCAGCTCAGATGGAGGAGCTACAGATACGCAGTATTTT; CDR3: CASSSDGGATDTQYF
J: TRBJ2-1; size: few; D: TRBD1; V: TRBV6-1; DNA: TGTGCCAGCAGTGATACCGGGACAGGGGCACGGAATAGGGTCTTC; CDR3: CASSDTGTGARNRVF
J: TRBJ1-3; size: -; D: -; V: TRBV5-1; DNA: TGCGCCAGCAGCTTGGCTGACAGTGGCGGAAACACCATATATTTT; CDR3: CASSLADSGGNTIYF
J: TRBJ1-2; size: -; D: -; V: TRBV30; DNA: TGTGCCTGGAGTGACGGGAGTAATTTGGCCTACACCTTC; CDR3: CAWSDGSNLAYTF
J: TRBJ1-5; size: -; D: -; V: TRBV19; DNA: TGTGCCAGTAGCGCCCCGGGAAGGGCTGTGCAGCCCCAGCATTTT; CDR3: CASSAPGRAVQPQHF
J: TRBJ2-1; size: -; D: TRBD2; V: TRBV5-1; DNA: TGCGCCAGCAGCCCTCTCCGGGGGGGCTACAATGAGCAGTTCTTC; CDR3: CASSPLRGGYNEQFF
J: TRBJ1-1; size: -; D: -; V: TRBV28; DNA: TGTGCCAGCAGTCCTCAGGGGAGGGGTTCTGAAGCTTTCTTT; CDR3: CASSPQGRGSEAFF
J: TRBJ2-3; size: once; D: -; V: TRBV14; DNA: TGTGCCAGCAGCCAACATCCCGATACGCAGTATTTT; CDR3: CASSQHPDTQYF
J: TRBJ1-2; size: -; D: -; V: TRBV24-1; DNA: TGTGCCACCAGTGATTCCCAGGCCAGAAAGGGGTATGGCTACACCTTC; CDR3: CATSDSQARKGYGYTF
J: TRBJ1-1; size: few; D: TRBD1; V: TRBV3-1/TRBV3-2; DNA: TGTGCCAGCAGCCGAGGGACAGGGGCTAAGAACACTGAAGCTTTCTTT; CDR3: CASSRGTGAKNTEAFF
J: TRBJ1-1; size: -; D: -; V: TRBV18; DNA: TGTGCCAGCTCACCCCCGACAGGTGACGGCACTGAAGCTTTCTTT; CDR3: CASSPPTGDGTEAFF